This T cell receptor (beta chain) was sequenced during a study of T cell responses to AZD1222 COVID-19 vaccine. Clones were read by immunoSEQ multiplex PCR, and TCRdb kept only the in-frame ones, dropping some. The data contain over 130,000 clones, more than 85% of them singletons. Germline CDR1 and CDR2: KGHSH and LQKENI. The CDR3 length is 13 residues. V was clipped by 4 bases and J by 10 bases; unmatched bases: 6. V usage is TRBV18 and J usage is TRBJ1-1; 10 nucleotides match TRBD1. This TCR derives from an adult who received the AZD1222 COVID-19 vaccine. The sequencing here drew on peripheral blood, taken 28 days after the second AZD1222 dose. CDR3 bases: TGTGCCAGCTCACAAACCGGGGACAGGGGAGCTTTCTTT. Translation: CASSQTGDRGAFF. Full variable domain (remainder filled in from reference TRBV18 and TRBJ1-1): NAGVMQNPRHLVRRRGQEARLRCSPMKGHSHVYWYRQLPEEGLKFMVYLQKENIIDESGMPKERFSAEFPKEGPSILRIQQVVRGDSAAYFCASSQTGDRGAFFGQGTRLTVV.